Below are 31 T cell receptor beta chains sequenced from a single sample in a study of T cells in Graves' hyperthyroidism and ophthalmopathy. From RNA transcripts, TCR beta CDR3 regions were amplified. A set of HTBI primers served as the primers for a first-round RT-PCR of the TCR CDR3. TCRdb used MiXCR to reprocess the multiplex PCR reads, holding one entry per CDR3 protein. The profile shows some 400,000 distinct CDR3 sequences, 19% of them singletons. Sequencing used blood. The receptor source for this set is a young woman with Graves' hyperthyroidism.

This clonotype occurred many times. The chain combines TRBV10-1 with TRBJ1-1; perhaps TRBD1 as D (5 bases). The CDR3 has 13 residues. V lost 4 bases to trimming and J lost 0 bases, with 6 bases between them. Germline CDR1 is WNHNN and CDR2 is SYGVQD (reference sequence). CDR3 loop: CASSADMNTEAFF. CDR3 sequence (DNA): TGCGCCAGCAGTGCGGACATGAACACTGAAGCTTTCTTT.

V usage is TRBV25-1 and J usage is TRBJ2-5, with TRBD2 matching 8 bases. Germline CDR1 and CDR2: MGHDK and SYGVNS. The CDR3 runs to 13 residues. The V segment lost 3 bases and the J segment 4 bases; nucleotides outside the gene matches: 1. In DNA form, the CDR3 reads TGTGCCAGCAGTGACCTAGCGGGAGAGACCCAGTACTTC. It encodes CASSDLAGETQYF.

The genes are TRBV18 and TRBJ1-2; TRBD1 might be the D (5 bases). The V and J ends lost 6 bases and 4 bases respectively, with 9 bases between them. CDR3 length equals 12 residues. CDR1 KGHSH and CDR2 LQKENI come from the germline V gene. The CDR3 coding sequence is TGTGCCAGCTCGACAGACCGCTATGGCTACACCTTC. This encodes CASSTDRYGYTF.

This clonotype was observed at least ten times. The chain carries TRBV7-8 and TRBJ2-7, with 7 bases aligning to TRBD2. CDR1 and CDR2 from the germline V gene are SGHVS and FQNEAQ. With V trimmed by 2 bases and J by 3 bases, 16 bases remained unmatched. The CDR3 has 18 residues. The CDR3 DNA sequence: TGTGCCAGCAGCTTATCATTCCATCATGCGGGAGTCTTCTACGAGCAGTACTTC. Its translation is CASSLSFHHAGVFYEQYF.

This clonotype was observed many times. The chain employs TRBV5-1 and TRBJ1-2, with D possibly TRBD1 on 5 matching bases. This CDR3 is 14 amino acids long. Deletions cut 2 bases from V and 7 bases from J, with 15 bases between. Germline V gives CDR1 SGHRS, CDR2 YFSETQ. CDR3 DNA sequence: TGCGCCAGCAGCTTCGGCGGCAGGGCGCTTGGCTACACCTTC. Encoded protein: CASSFGGRALGYTF.

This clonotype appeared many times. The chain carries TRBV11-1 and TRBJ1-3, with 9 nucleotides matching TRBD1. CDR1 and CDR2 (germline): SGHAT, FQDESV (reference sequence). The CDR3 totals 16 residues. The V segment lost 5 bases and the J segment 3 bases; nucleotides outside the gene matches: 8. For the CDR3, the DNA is TGTGCCAGCAGCACCAAGGGACAGGGAGGTGGAAACACCATATATTTT. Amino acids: CASSTKGQGGGNTIYF.

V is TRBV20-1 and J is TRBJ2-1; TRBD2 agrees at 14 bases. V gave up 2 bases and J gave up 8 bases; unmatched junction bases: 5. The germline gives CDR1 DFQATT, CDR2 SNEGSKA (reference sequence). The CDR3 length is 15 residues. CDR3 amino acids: CSARSGLAGGDEQFF. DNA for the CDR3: TGCAGTGCTAGATCCGGACTAGCGGGGGGCGATGAGCAGTTCTTC.

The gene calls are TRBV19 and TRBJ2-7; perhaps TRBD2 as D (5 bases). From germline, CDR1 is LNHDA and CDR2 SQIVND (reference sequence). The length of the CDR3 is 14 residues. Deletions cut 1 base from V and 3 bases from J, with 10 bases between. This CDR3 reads CASSIASGYYEQYF. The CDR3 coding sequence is TGTGCCAGTAGTATAGCGAGCGGATACTACGAGCAGTACTTC.

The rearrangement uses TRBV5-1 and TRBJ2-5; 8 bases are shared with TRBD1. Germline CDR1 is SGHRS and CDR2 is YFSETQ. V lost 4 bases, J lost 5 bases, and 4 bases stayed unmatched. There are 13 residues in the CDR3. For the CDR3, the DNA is TGCGCCAGCAGCCAGGGGGCAGGGGAGACCCAGTACTTC. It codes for CASSQGAGETQYF.

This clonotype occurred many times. CDR3 residues: CSAPPFGYGYTF. DNA for the CDR3: TGCAGTGCTCCCCCGTTCGGCTATGGCTACACCTTC. The chain links TRBV20-1 to TRBJ1-2; D is uncertain. The CDR3 totals 12 residues. Trimming pared 5 bases from V and 4 bases from J, leaving 11 bases between. CDR1 and CDR2 from the germline V gene are DFQATT and SNEGSKA (reference sequence).

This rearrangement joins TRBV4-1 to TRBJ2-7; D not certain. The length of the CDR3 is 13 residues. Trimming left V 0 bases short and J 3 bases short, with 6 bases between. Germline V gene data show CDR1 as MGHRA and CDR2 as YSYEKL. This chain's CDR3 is CASSQDLIYEQYF. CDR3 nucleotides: TGCGCCAGCAGCCAAGACCTGATCTACGAGCAGTACTTC.

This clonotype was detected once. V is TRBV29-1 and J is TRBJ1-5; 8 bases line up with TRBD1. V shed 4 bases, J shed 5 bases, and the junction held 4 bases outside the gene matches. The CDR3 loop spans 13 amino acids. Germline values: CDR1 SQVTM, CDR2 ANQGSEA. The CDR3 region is CSVAGGRDQPQHF. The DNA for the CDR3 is TGCAGCGTTGCAGGGGGCAGAGATCAGCCCCAGCATTTT.

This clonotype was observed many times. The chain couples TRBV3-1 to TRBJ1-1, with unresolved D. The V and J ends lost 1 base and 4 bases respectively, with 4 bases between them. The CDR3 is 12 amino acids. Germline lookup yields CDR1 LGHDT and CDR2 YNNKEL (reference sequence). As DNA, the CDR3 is TGTGCCAGCAGCCAAGGTATCACTGAAGCTTTCTTT. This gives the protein CASSQGITEAFF.

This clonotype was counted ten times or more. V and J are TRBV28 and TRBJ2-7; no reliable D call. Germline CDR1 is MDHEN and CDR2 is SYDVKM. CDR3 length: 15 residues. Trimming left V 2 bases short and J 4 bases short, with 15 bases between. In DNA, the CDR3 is TGTGCCAGCAGTTTACAGGCCACTATGGTGTACGAGCAGTACTTC. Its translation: CASSLQATMVYEQYF.

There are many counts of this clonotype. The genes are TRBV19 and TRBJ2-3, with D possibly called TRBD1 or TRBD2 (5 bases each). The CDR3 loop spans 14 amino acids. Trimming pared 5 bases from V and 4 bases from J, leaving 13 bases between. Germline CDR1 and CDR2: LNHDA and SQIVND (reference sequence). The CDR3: CASSPGTGADTQYF. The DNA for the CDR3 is TGTGCCAGTAGTCCAGGGACCGGCGCAGATACGCAGTATTTT.

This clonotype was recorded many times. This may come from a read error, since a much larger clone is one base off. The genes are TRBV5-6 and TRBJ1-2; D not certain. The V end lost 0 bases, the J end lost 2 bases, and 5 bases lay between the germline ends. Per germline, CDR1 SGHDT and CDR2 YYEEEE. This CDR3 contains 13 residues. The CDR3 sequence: CASSLAENYGYTF. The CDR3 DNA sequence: TGTGCCAGCAGCTTGGCAGAGAACTATGGCTACACCTTC.

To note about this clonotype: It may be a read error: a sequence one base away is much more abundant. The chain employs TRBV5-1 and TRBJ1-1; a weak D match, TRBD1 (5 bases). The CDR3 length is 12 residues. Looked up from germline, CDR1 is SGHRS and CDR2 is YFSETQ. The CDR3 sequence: CASGPGNTEACF. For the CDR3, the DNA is TGCGCCAGCGGGCCAGGGAACACTGAAGCTTGCTTT.

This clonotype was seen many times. CDR3 amino acids: CASSRDLGGYTF. The CDR3, as DNA: TGTGCCAGCAGTCGGGACCTTGGAGGCTACACCTTC. The chain has TRBV2 and TRBJ1-2, with D possibly TRBD1 on 5 matching bases. In germline, CDR1 is SNHLY, CDR2 FYNNEI. Trimming left V 5 bases short and J 8 bases short, with 12 bases between. The CDR3 runs to 12 residues.

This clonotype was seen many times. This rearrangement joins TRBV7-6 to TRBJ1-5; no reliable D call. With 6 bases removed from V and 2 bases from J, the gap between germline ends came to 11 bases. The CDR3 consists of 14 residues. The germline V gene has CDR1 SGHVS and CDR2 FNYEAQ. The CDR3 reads CASSLTLGNQPQHF. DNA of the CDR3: TGTGCCAGCAGTTTAACCCTGGGCAATCAGCCCCAGCATTTT.

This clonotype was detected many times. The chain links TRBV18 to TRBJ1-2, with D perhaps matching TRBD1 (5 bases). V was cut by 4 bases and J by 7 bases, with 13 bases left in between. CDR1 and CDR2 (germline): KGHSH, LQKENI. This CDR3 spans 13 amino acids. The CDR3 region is CASSRLTGLGYTF. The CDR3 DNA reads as TGTGCCAGCTCACGTTTAACAGGTCTTGGCTACACCTTC.

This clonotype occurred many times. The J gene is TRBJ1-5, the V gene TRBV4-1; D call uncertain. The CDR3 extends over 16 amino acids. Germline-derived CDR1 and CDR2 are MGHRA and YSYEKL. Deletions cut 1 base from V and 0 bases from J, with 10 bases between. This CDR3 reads CASSQGVVISNQPQHF. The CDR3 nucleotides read TGCGCCAGCAGCCAAGGGGTAGTGATTAGCAATCAGCCCCAGCATTTT.

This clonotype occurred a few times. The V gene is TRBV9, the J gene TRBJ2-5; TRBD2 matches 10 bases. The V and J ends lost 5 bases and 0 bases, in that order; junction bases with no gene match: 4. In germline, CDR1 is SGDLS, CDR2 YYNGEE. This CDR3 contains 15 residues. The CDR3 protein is CASSPAGGNQETQYF. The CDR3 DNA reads TGTGCCAGCAGTCCAGCGGGGGGGAACCAAGAGACCCAGTACTTC.

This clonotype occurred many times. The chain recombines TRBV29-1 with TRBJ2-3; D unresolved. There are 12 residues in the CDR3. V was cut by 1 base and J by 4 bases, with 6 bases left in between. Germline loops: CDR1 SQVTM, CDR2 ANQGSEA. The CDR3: CSVEVAPDTQYF. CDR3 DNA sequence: TGCAGCGTTGAAGTCGCACCAGATACGCAGTATTTT.

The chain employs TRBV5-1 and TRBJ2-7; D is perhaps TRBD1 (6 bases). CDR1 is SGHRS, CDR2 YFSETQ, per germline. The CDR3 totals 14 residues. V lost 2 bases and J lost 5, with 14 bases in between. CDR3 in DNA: TGCGCCAGCAGCTTTATCAGGGGATTCGACGAGCAGTACTTC. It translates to CASSFIRGFDEQYF.

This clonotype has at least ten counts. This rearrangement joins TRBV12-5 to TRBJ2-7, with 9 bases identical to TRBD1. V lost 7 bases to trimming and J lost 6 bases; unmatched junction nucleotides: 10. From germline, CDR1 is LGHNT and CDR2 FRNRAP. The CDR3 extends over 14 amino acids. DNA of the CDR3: TGTGCTAGTGCCTCACAGGGGGCAGCGGGCGAGCAGTACTTC. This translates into CASASQGAAGEQYF.

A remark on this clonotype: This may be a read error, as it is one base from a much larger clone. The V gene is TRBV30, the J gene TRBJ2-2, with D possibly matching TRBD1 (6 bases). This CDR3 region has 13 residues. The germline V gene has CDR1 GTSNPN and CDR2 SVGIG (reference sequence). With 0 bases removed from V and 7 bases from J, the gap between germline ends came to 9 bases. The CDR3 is CAWSVEGDGELFF. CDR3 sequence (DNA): TGTGCCTGGAGTGTAGAGGGGGACGGGGAGCTGTTTTTT.

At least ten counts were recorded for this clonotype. CDR3 DNA: TGTGCCAGCAGTGAAATTCCGGGTTCTATCTATGGCTACACCTTC. It is translated as CASSEIPGSIYGYTF. The V and J genes are TRBV6-1 and TRBJ1-2, with unresolved D. The ends were cut back, 2 bases at V and 4 bases at J, with 14 bases in the middle. This CDR3 has 15 residues. Germline V gene data show CDR1 as MNHNS and CDR2 as SASEGT.

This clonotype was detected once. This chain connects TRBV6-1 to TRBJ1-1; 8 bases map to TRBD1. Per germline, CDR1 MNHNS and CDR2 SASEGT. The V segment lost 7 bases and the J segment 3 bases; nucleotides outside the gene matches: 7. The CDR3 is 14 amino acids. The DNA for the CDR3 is TGTGCCAGCAAAATGACAGGGGCAGACACTGAAGCTTTCTTT. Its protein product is CASKMTGADTEAFF.

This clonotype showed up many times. Here the CDR3 reads CASSLLLGYSNQPQHF. The CDR3 region has the DNA TGTGCCAGCAGCTTATTGCTGGGGTATAGCAATCAGCCCCAGCATTTT. This chain links TRBV7-8 with TRBJ1-5; D remains unclear. Germline-derived CDR1 and CDR2 are SGHVS and FQNEAQ. The V gene lost 2 bases and the J gene lost 0 bases, with 11 bases spanning the gap. The CDR3 loop spans 16 amino acids. Full variable domain (outside the CDR3, taken from reference TRBV7-8 and TRBJ1-5): GAGVSQSPRYKVAKRGQDVALRCDPISGHVSLFWYQQALGQGPEFLTYFQNEAQLDKSGLPSDRFFAERPEGSVSTLKIQRTQQEDSAVYLCASSLLLGYSNQPQHFGDGTRLSIL.

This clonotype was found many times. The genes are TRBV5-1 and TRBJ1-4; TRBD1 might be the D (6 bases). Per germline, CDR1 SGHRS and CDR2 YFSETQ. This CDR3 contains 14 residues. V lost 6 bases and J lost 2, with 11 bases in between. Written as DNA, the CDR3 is TGCGCCAGCACTGACAGGTCTACTAATGAAAAACTGTTTTTT. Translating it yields CASTDRSTNEKLFF. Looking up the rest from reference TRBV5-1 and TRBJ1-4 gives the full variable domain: KAGVTQTPRYLIKTRGQQVTLSCSPISGHRSVSWYQQTPGQGLQFLFEYFSETQRNKGNFPGRFSGRQFSNSRSEMNVSTLELGDSALYLCASTDRSTNEKLFFGSGTQLSVL.

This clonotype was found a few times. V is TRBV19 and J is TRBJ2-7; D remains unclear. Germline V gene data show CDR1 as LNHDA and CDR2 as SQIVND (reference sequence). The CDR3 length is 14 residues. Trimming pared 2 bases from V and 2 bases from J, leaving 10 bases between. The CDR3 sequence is CASSIFGFTYEQYF. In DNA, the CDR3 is TGTGCCAGTAGTATATTCGGGTTCACCTACGAGCAGTACTTC. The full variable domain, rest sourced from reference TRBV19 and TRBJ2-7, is DGGITQSPKYLFRKEGQNVTLSCEQNLNHDAMYWYRQDPGQGLRLIYYSQIVNDFQKGDIAEGYSVSREKKESFPLTVTSAQKNPTAFYLCASSIFGFTYEQYFGPGTRLTVT.